A single TCR beta chain is shown here with its context. The protocol was immunoSEQ multiplex PCR, while the TCRdb copy is restricted to in-frame clones and leaves out a portion. The data contain about 15,000 clones, around three quarters of them singletons. The data derive from a study of OX40 agonist ivuxolimab in advanced cancers. Study context: Past anti-PD-1, anti-PD-L1 or anti-CTLA-4 therapy was accepted, and 35% to 45% had received some.

The V end lost 2 bases, the J end lost 3 bases, and 9 bases lay between the germline ends. The CDR3 has 14 residues. Germline V lookup: CDR1 SGHKS, CDR2 YYEKEE (reference sequence). Sequencing used CD4+ or CD8+ T cells sorted from blood, obtained in a trial of the OX40 agonist ivuxolimab. This TCR came from an adult with an advanced solid tumor such as melanoma, head and neck, liver or kidney cancer. The rearrangement links TRBV5-5 to TRBJ2-1, with D perhaps TRBD1 (5 bases). CDR3 amino acids: CASSLETDYNEQFF. The CDR3 nucleotides are TGTGCCAGCAGCTTAGAGACAGACTACAATGAGCAGTTCTTC.